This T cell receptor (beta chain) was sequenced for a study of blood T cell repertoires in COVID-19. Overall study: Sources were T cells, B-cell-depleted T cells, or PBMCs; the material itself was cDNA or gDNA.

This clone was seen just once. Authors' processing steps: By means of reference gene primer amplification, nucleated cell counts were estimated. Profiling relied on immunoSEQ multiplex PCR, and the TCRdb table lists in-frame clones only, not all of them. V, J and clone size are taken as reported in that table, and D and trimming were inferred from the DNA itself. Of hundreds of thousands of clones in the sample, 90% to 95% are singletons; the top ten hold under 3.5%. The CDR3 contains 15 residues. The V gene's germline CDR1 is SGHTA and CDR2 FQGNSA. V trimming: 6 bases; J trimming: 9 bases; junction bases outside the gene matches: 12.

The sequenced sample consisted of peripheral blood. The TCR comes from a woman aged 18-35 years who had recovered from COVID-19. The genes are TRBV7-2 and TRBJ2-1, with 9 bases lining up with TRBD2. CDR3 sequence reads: CASRPTGTSSGEQFF. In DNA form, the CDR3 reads TGTGCCAGCAGACCTACCGGGACTAGCTCCGGTGAGCAGTTCTTC.